The rows below give T cell receptor beta chains drawn from one sample of a study of T cell clones after liver transplantation. Generated by immunoSEQ multiplex PCR, the TCRdb table keeps only in-frame clones and is missing some. This table holds roughly 120,000 clones, approximately 90% found once. The source material was CD4+ T cells from blood, sampled 12 months after liver transplant. The receptors derive from a human patient who received a liver transplant. These T cells may partly come from the graft donor. CDR3s include the opening cysteine and the closing phenylalanine or tryptophan. A D gene is named only where the DNA matches it firmly. Size values are once, few and many counts, or a class for expanded clones, and some rows have none.

V gene	clone size	J gene	CDR3 length	D gene	CDR3 DNA	CDR3 protein
TRBV7-2	-	TRBJ2-2	15	TRBD2	TGTGCCAGCAGTCCCACTAGCGGGAGGGCCGGGGAGCTGTTTTTT	CASSPTSGRAGELFF
TRBV6-5	-	TRBJ2-7	15	-	TGTGCCAGCAGTTACGGCAGTGGGCCCGCGGCCAAGCAGTACTTC	CASSYGSGPAAKQYF
TRBV7-2	-	TRBJ2-3	15	-	TGTGCCAGCAGCTTAGGACTCCCTGGGACAGATACGCAGTATTTT	CASSLGLPGTDTQYF
TRBV7-9	-	TRBJ1-2	14	TRBD1	TGTGCCAGCAGCTTAGGCAGGGGGGACTATGGCTACACCTTC	CASSLGRGDYGYTF
TRBV18	-	TRBJ1-3	16	TRBD1	TGTGCCAGCTCCCTGCAGGGGGCTCCATCCGGAAACACCATATATTTT	CASSLQGAPSGNTIYF
TRBV28	few	TRBJ2-2	17	TRBD2	TGTGCCAGCGGGTCGAGCGGGAGGGCGACGAACACCGGGGAGCTGTTTTTT	CASGSSGRATNTGELFF
TRBV19	-	TRBJ1-5	14	-	TGTGCCAGTAGTATCGTTGACTTAGGGGAGCCCCAGCATTTT	CASSIVDLGEPQHF
TRBV5-1	-	TRBJ2-7	14	TRBD1	TGCGCCAGCCGACAGGGTGGGACGTCCTACGAGCAGTACTTC	CASRQGGTSYEQYF
TRBV7-2	once	TRBJ2-1	16	TRBD2	TGTGCCAGCAGCTCCGGACTAGCGGGAGGAAACAATGAGCAGTTCTTC	CASSSGLAGGNNEQFF
TRBV27	-	TRBJ2-4	22	TRBD1	TGTGCCAGCAGTTTAATGGCCCATCCCGGGACAGGGGATACACTAGCCAAAAACATTCAGTACTTC	CASSLMAHPGTGDTLAKNIQYF
TRBV7-8	-	TRBJ2-1	16	TRBD1	TGTGCCAGCAGCTCTGGACAGGGGCTATCCTACAATGAGCAGTTCTTC	CASSSGQGLSYNEQFF
TRBV5-4	once	TRBJ1-1	15	TRBD1	TGTGCCAGCAGCCCGGGGCAGGGGGTGAACACTGAAGCTTTCTTT	CASSPGQGVNTEAFF
TRBV6-5	-	TRBJ2-1	13	TRBD2	TGTGCCAGCAGGGGACTAGCGGGGACTGAGCAGTTCTTC	CASRGLAGTEQFF
TRBV5-1	once	TRBJ2-1	13	-	TGCGCCAGCAGCTTAGACTGGCTTTATGAGCAGTTCTTC	CASSLDWLYEQFF
TRBV20-1	-	TRBJ2-1	10	-	TGCAGTGCCCAGGGCACCGAGCAGTTCTTC	CSAQGTEQFF
TRBV27	-	TRBJ2-1	13	TRBD2	TGTGCCAGCAGTCGTGGGGGGGGCAATGAGCAGTTCTTC	CASSRGGGNEQFF
TRBV19	once	TRBJ2-4	14	TRBD2	TGTGCCACCTTAGCGGGAGGGCCCCAAAACATTCAGTACTTC	CATLAGGPQNIQYF
TRBV28	-	TRBJ1-2	14	-	TGTGCCAGCAGTTCTGCAGGGGCTAACTATGGCTACACCTTC	CASSSAGANYGYTF
TRBV19	-	TRBJ2-7	13	TRBD1	TGTGCCAGTAGTTCAGGGGGCCTCTACGAGCAGTACTTC	CASSSGGLYEQYF
TRBV27	-	TRBJ2-5	15	TRBD1	TGTGCCAGCAGTGAAACACGGACAGGCCAAGAGACCCAGTACTTC	CASSETRTGQETQYF
TRBV5-1	-	TRBJ2-2	15	TRBD1	TGCGCCAGCAACGGGCAGGGGGCGAACACCGGGGAGCTGTTTTTT	CASNGQGANTGELFF
TRBV6-4	-	TRBJ2-2	15	-	TGTGCCAGCAGTGACGGACAGGGAGGGACCGGGGAGCTGTTTTTT	CASSDGQGGTGELFF
TRBV28	-	TRBJ2-1	15	TRBD2	TGTGCCAGCACGCGGGACTACAGCTCCTACAATGAGCAGTTCTTC	CASTRDYSSYNEQFF
TRBV2	-	TRBJ2-7	12	-	TGTGCCAGCAGTTCGACTAGGACCGAGCAGTACTTC	CASSSTRTEQYF
TRBV21-1	-	TRBJ2-1	15	-	TGTGCCAGCAGCAAAGGCCGGGTGTCGCGGCATGAGCAGTTCTTC	CASSKGRVSRHEQFF
TRBV29-1	-	TRBJ2-5	13	-	TGCAGCGTTGGTAACGGGAATCAAGAGACCCAGTACTTC	CSVGNGNQETQYF
TRBV27	-	TRBJ1-2	15	TRBD1	TGTGCCAGCCTTCCCGGACAGGGAGCCTTCTATGGCTACACCTTC	CASLPGQGAFYGYTF
TRBV7-6	-	TRBJ2-5	14	-	TGTGCCAGCAGCTTATTCGAGGGAAAAGAGACCCAGTACTTC	CASSLFEGKETQYF
TRBV19	-	TRBJ2-5	13	-	TGTGCCAGCAGGCTGACAGTTAAAGAGACCCAGTACTTC	CASRLTVKETQYF
TRBV18	-	TRBJ1-1	14	TRBD1	TGTGCCAGCTCACCTACAGGGGCGGACACTGAAGCTTTCTTT	CASSPTGADTEAFF
TRBV7-2	-	TRBJ2-1	12	-	TGTGCCAGCAGCCCCAGAATGCGCGAGCAGTTCTTC	CASSPRMREQFF
TRBV5-1	-	TRBJ2-1	14	-	TGCGCCAGCAGCTTGGGTCTGGGGGACAATGAGCAGTTCTTC	CASSLGLGDNEQFF
TRBV5-1	few	TRBJ2-7	13	TRBD1	TGCGCCAGCAGCTTACAGGGGACGTACGAGCAGTACTTC	CASSLQGTYEQYF
TRBV7-9	-	TRBJ1-4	15	-	TGTGCCAGCAGCCGTACCGTCGGGGGTCAAGAGAAACTGTTTTTT	CASSRTVGGQEKLFF
TRBV27	-	TRBJ2-1	15	TRBD1	TGTGCCAGCCGGGACAGGTCCGGCTCCTACAATGAGCAGTTCTTC	CASRDRSGSYNEQFF
TRBV29-1	once	TRBJ1-1	12	-	TGCAGCGTGGGCCGGCGGGATACTGAAGCTTTCTTT	CSVGRRDTEAFF
TRBV29-1	-	TRBJ2-1	14	TRBD2	TGCAGCGTCGACGGTAGCGGGATGTACAATGAGCAGTTCTTC	CSVDGSGMYNEQFF
TRBV19	-	TRBJ2-1	15	-	TGTGCCAGTAGTGACTACGATAGCTCCTACAATGAGCAGTTCTTC	CASSDYDSSYNEQFF
TRBV7-7	-	TRBJ2-1	13	-	TGTGCTAGCAGCTTAGGGCGGGAAAATGAGCAGTTCTTC	CASSLGRENEQFF
TRBV4-2	-	TRBJ2-7	15	-	TGTGCCAGCAGCCAAGATAAATATTCCACCTACGAGCAGTACTTC	CASSQDKYSTYEQYF
TRBV5-4	-	TRBJ2-5	14	TRBD1	TGTGCCAGCAGCTTAGACAGGGGCAAGGAGACCCAGTACTTC	CASSLDRGKETQYF